What follows are 30 T cell receptor beta chains derived from one specimen sequenced in a study of memory CD4+ T cells and cytomegalovirus serostatus. Libraries were prepared by immunoSEQ multiplex PCR; TCRdb keeps only in-frame clonotypes and omits some of them. In the table there are about 25,000 clones, roughly 76% of which are singletons. Single viable CD3+CD4+CD8-CD45RO+ cells were sorted as the memory CD4+ T cells. Material: memory CD4+ T cells from blood. These receptors were collected from an adult in good health and CMV-seronegative.

The chain has TRBV6-1 and TRBJ1-1; D is perhaps TRBD1 (6 bases). Trimming took off 4 bases at V and 4 bases at J, with 19 bases between the two ends. The length of the CDR3 is 16 residues. Germline V lookup: CDR1 MNHNS, CDR2 SASEGT. CDR3 DNA: TGTGCCAGCAGTGCCCAGACAGGTACGGGAGGCACTGAAGCTTTCTTT. Translation gives CASSAQTGTGGTEAFF.

The J gene is TRBJ1-5, the V gene TRBV18, with a tentative D call TRBD1 (5 bases). The CDR3 spans 17 residues. Deletions cut 3 bases from V and 0 bases from J, with 15 bases between. Per the germline V gene, CDR1 is KGHSH and CDR2 is LQKENI. Here the CDR3 reads CASSPLGGGYSNQPQHF. For the CDR3, the DNA is TGTGCCAGCTCACCTCTCGGCGGGGGTTATAGCAATCAGCCCCAGCATTTT.

The V call is TRBV6-6, the J call TRBJ2-1, with 7 bases that match TRBD2. V lost 7 bases, J lost 0 bases, and 3 bases stayed unmatched. The germline gives CDR1 MNHNY, CDR2 SVGAGI (reference sequence). The CDR3 totals 14 residues. CDR3 DNA sequence: TGTGCCAGCATTCGGACTAGCTCCTACAATGAGCAGTTCTTC. This gives the protein CASIRTSSYNEQFF.

CDR3: CASSPPDSYEQYF. The CDR3 coding sequence is TGTGCCAGCTCACCACCCGACAGCTACGAGCAGTACTTC. J is TRBJ2-7 and V is TRBV18; tentative D call: TRBD1 (5 bases). Per germline, CDR1 KGHSH and CDR2 LQKENI. V lost 0 bases to trimming and J lost 3 bases, with 6 bases between them. The CDR3 loop spans 13 amino acids.

The chain has TRBV28 and TRBJ2-7, with a possible D match to TRBD1 (6 bases). Germline V lookup: CDR1 MDHEN, CDR2 SYDVKM. V was trimmed by 6 bases and J by 2 bases, leaving 14 bases between them. The CDR3 runs to 14 residues. The CDR3 region has the DNA TGTGCCAGCAGGTCGGCAGGGGTCCCCTACGAGCAGTACTTC. Translated: CASRSAGVPYEQYF. Together with reference TRBV28 and TRBJ2-7, the CDR3 gives the full variable domain: DVKVTQSSRYLVKRTGEKVFLECVQDMDHENMFWYRQDPGLGLRLIYFSYDVKMKEKGDIPEGYSVSREKKERFSLILESASTNQTSMYLCASRSAGVPYEQYFGPGTRLTVT.

V gene TRBV7-8 combines with J gene TRBJ2-5, with D hard to call. The CDR3 is 14 amino acids. From germline, CDR1 is SGHVS and CDR2 FQNEAQ. Trimming removed 3 bases from V and 4 bases from J, with 12 bases in between. CDR3 sequence: CASSFSGVGETQYF. The CDR3 DNA sequence: TGTGCCAGCAGCTTTAGTGGTGTCGGAGAGACCCAGTACTTC.

This clone occurred a few times. The rearrangement uses TRBV11-1 and TRBJ2-7, with D maybe TRBD1 (5 bases). The CDR3 totals 16 residues. V lost 5 bases, J lost 0 bases, and 17 bases lay in between. In germline, CDR1 is SGHAT, CDR2 FQDESV (reference sequence). The CDR3 sequence is CASSRTTGPSSYEQYF. The CDR3, as DNA: TGTGCCAGCAGCAGAACAACAGGTCCTAGCTCCTACGAGCAGTACTTC. Full variable domain (rest looked up from reference TRBV11-1 and TRBJ2-7): EAEVAQSPRYKITEKSQAVAFWCDPISGHATLYWYRQILGQGPELLVQFQDESVVDDSQLPKDRFSAERLKGVDSTLKIQPAELGDSAMYLCASSRTTGPSSYEQYFGPGTRLTVT.

This clone has a handful of counts. The CDR3 coding sequence is TGTGCCAGCAGTTTAGTGGGACAAGGGAACACCGGGGAGCTGTTTTTT. Amino acids: CASSLVGQGNTGELFF. The chain recombines TRBV28 with TRBJ2-2, with TRBD1 as a possible D gene (6 bases). This CDR3 spans 16 amino acids. Per germline, CDR1 MDHEN and CDR2 SYDVKM. Trimming took 2 bases from V and 1 from J, leaving 11 bases between them.

In its sample, this clone was seen once. V usage is TRBV7-2 and J usage is TRBJ2-5, with D uncertain. Germline V gene data show CDR1 as SGHTA and CDR2 as FQGNSA. The CDR3 extends over 15 amino acids. Trimming took 1 base from V and 1 from J, leaving 10 bases between them. The CDR3 DNA follows: TGTGCCAGCAGCTTAGTAAGCCAGGCCCAAGAGACCCAGTACTTC. This codes for CASSLVSQAQETQYF.

With regard to this clone: Other DNA sequences in the same sample also yield this CDR3. V usage is TRBV6-5 and J usage is TRBJ1-5; unclear D gene. This CDR3 contains 12 residues. The germline V gene encodes CDR1 MNHEY and CDR2 SVGAGI. V was cut by 5 bases and J by 4 bases, with 6 bases left in between. The CDR3 sequence is CASSPLNQPQHF. Written as DNA, the CDR3 is TGTGCCAGCAGTCCACTAAATCAGCCCCAGCATTTT.

The genes are TRBV7-2 and TRBJ1-2; the match to TRBD1 covers 8 bases. This CDR3 is 15 amino acids long. Germline V gene sequence: CDR1 SGHTA, CDR2 FQGNSA. V dropped 5 bases and J dropped 7; count of bases not matched to a gene: 12. The DNA for the CDR3 is TGTGCCAGCAGCCTACCCACAGGACAGGGACCTGGCTACACCTTC. Translated, it gives CASSLPTGQGPGYTF.

This chain joins TRBV4-3 and TRBJ1-2; tentatively, D is TRBD1 (5 bases). CDR1 and CDR2 from the germline V gene are LGHNA and YSLEER. Trimming took 6 bases from V and 11 from J, leaving 22 bases between them. The CDR3 is 14 amino acids. The CDR3 loop is CASRRGRQGEGYTF. As DNA, the CDR3 is TGCGCCAGCAGACGAGGGAGGCAGGGAGAAGGGTACACCTTC.

This clone turned up a few times. This chain uses TRBV11-1 with TRBJ1-2; D remains ambiguous. CDR3 length: 12 residues. Trimming took 1 base from V and 5 from J, leaving 5 bases between them. Germline lookup yields CDR1 SGHAT and CDR2 FQDESV (reference sequence). CDR3 DNA sequence: TGTGCCAGCAGCTTAGGGGAATATGGCTACACCTTC. Translation: CASSLGEYGYTF.

CDR3 amino acids: CASSQGEGVNTEAFF. Written as DNA, the CDR3 is TGTGCCAGCAGCCAAGGGGAGGGGGTTAACACTGAAGCTTTCTTT. The genes are TRBV4-2 and TRBJ1-1; a possible D gene is TRBD1 (6 bases). Trimming removed 1 base from V and 2 bases from J, with 11 bases in between. Germline CDR1 LGHNA, CDR2 YNFKEQ. The CDR3 is 15 amino acids.

The chain couples TRBV19 to TRBJ2-7; TRBD2 agrees at 9 bases. Germline assignment: CDR1 LNHDA and CDR2 SQIVND (reference sequence). After removal of 5 bases from V and 3 bases from J, the junction contained 5 bases not matched to a gene. This CDR3 has 14 amino acids. For the CDR3, the DNA is TGTGCCAGTAGTCTCGGACTAGCGAACTACGAGCAGTACTTC. Translating gives CASSLGLANYEQYF.

The rearrangement joins TRBV6-4 to TRBJ1-1, with 7 bases fitting TRBD1. V trimming: 6 bases; J trimming: 2 bases; junction bases outside the gene matches: 12. Germline V gene data show CDR1 as MRHNA and CDR2 as SNTAGT. This CDR3 contains 16 residues. The CDR3 is CASRKRGGTVNTEAFF. CDR3 DNA sequence: TGTGCCAGCAGAAAACGAGGGGGGACAGTAAACACTGAAGCTTTCTTT.

The genes are TRBV7-9 and TRBJ1-1; D is undetermined. The CDR3 totals 14 residues. The germline V and J ends were trimmed by 1 base and 5 bases, with 11 bases remaining between them. Looked up from germline, CDR1 is SEHNR and CDR2 is FQNEAQ (reference sequence). This chain's CDR3 is CASSLEFPRTEAFF. The CDR3 DNA reads as TGTGCCAGCAGCTTAGAATTCCCTAGGACTGAAGCTTTCTTT.

The chain employs TRBV27 and TRBJ1-6; TRBD1 matches 9 bases. The CDR3 has 14 amino acids. V lost 4 bases, J lost 10 bases, and 5 bases stayed unmatched. Germline loops: CDR1 MNHEY, CDR2 SMNVEV (reference sequence). The CDR3: CASSWTGEGSPLHF. The DNA for the CDR3 is TGTGCCAGCAGTTGGACAGGGGAAGGCTCACCCCTCCACTTT.

This chain uses TRBV7-9 with TRBJ2-1; the D gene is possibly TRBD2 (6 bases). This CDR3 contains 14 residues. Trimming took 1 base from V and 4 from J, leaving 8 bases between them. Germline loops: CDR1 SEHNR, CDR2 FQNEAQ (reference sequence). DNA of the CDR3: TGTGCCAGCAGCTTAGAGGAGGGATACAATGAGCAGTTCTTC. This translates into CASSLEEGYNEQFF.

This clone occurred a few times. The chain couples TRBV30 to TRBJ1-4; the match to TRBD1 covers 8 bases. The germline CDR1 and CDR2 sequences are GTSNPN and SVGIG (reference sequence). The length of the CDR3 is 18 residues. V trimming: 0 bases; J trimming: 5 bases; junction bases outside the gene matches: 14. CDR3 coding DNA: TGTGCCTGGAGTGTACTCTGGGCAGGGGGCGCGGGGAATGAAAAACTGTTTTTT. Encoded protein: CAWSVLWAGGAGNEKLFF.

The sample holds a few counts of this clone. The chain is built from TRBV18 and TRBJ1-1, with D perhaps TRBD1 (6 bases). The CDR3 has 14 residues. V dropped 4 bases and J dropped 4 bases, with 13 bases sitting between them. The V gene's germline CDR1 is KGHSH and CDR2 LQKENI. The CDR3 DNA is TGTGCCAGCTCACTGGGACATTCACGCACTGAAGCTTTCTTT. Amino acids: CASSLGHSRTEAFF.

The V gene is TRBV28, the J gene TRBJ2-1; 9 nucleotides match TRBD2. The trim removed 2 bases at V and 5 bases at J, leaving 4 bases unmatched. Looked up from germline, CDR1 is MDHEN and CDR2 is SYDVKM. CDR3 length: 15 amino acids. CDR3 sequence: CASSLASGADNEQFF. For the CDR3, the DNA is TGTGCCAGCAGTTTAGCTAGCGGGGCTGACAATGAGCAGTTCTTC.

The CDR3: CASSVVPEAAAEQYF. CDR3 coding DNA: TGTGCCAGCAGCGTAGTCCCGGAGGCCGCCGCCGAGCAGTACTTC. The rearrangement links TRBV9 to TRBJ2-7; tentatively, D is TRBD2 (5 bases). Trimming left V 0 bases short and J 6 bases short, with 16 bases between. Germline V CDR1 and CDR2: SGDLS, YYNGEE. This CDR3 is built from 15 residues.

The chain has TRBV28 and TRBJ2-7; 12 bases are a match to TRBD2. V shed 4 bases and J 2 bases; nucleotides not matched to a gene: 6. The V gene's germline CDR1 is MDHEN and CDR2 SYDVKM. This CDR3 is 16 amino acids long. In DNA form, the CDR3 reads TGTGCCAGCAGTTCCCCACCTAGCGGGAGGGCCTACGAGCAGTACTTC. It translates to CASSSPPSGRAYEQYF.

This clone was observed a handful of times. The V gene is TRBV9, the J gene TRBJ1-2; possibly TRBD1 for D (6 bases). Trimming cost V 2 bases and J 5 bases, with 28 bases left between them. The CDR3 covers 19 residues. Germline V CDR1 and CDR2: SGDLS, YYNGEE. CDR3 in amino acids: CASSVATRDILIAGYGYTF. The CDR3 nucleotides read TGTGCCAGCAGCGTTGCGACTCGGGACATCCTTATAGCCGGGTATGGCTACACCTTC.

J is TRBJ1-1 and V is TRBV5-6, with D unclear. CDR3 length: 13 amino acids. Germline CDR1 reads SGHDT; CDR2 reads YYEEEE. V gave up 5 bases and J gave up 7 bases, with 15 bases separating them. CDR3 sequence reads: CASRYTWAYEAFF. CDR3 bases: TGTGCCAGCAGATATACTTGGGCTTATGAAGCTTTCTTT.

This chain uses TRBV5-4 with TRBJ2-7; TRBD2 aligns across 12 bases. This CDR3 is built from 15 residues. Germline CDR1 and CDR2: SGHNT and YYREEE (reference sequence). J gave up 5 bases and V 4 bases, and 7 bases lay outside the gene matches. In DNA form, the CDR3 reads TGTGCCAGCAGCGACGCTAGCGGGAGGGCCAACGAGCAGTACTTC. Amino acid sequence: CASSDASGRANEQYF.

The chain recombines TRBV19 with TRBJ1-1; 7 bases are shared with TRBD1. J was trimmed by 1 base and V by 10 bases; bases with no gene match: 9. Germline assignment: CDR1 LNHDA and CDR2 SQIVND (reference sequence). The CDR3 extends over 14 amino acids. In nucleotides, the CDR3 is TGTGCCACTAAGGACCAGGGGGGGAACACTGAAGCTTTCTTT. Translated, it gives CATKDQGGNTEAFF.

This clone was found a few times. CDR3 nucleotide sequence: TGTGCCATCAGTGAGTCAGACAGGGGCTATGGCTACACCTTC. It codes for CAISESDRGYGYTF. The chain uses TRBV10-3 and TRBJ1-2, with 8 bases matching TRBD1. J gave up 4 bases and V 0 bases, and 1 base lay outside the gene matches. Germline V CDR1 and CDR2: ENHRY, SYGVKD. The CDR3 consists of 14 residues.

The gene calls are TRBV6-5 and TRBJ1-1; 7 bases map to TRBD1. Per germline, CDR1 MNHEY and CDR2 SVGAGI. The CDR3 loop spans 15 amino acids. With V trimmed by 6 bases and J by 6 bases, 13 bases remained unmatched. CDR3 nucleotide sequence: TGTGCCAGCAGCGCTTCGACAGGGAAGCGGGCTGAAGCTTTCTTT. Protein sequence: CASSASTGKRAEAFF.